The sequence of this T cell receptor (beta chain) was determined in a study of cytomegalovirus exposure and HLA in healthy donors. Study background: Of a few hundred genotyped donors, approximately 84% clustered with self-reported Caucasian donors.

The PCR employed 60 Vbeta primers together with 13 Jbeta primers. The protocol was immunoSEQ multiplex PCR, while the TCRdb copy is restricted to in-frame clones and leaves out a portion. The table records fewer than 200,000 clones, 9.5% to 15% of them present only once. The germline V gene has CDR1 MNHEY and CDR2 SVGAGI. The CDR3 has 14 amino acids. V lost 6 bases, J lost 2 bases, and 6 bases stayed unmatched. Only a few counts were recorded for this clone. Sequences were obtained from PBMCs. This clonotype was sampled from a man aged 50 or older in good health and CMV-seropositive. The chain couples TRBV6-5 to TRBJ2-5; 7 bases match TRBD2. The CDR3 DNA is TGTGCCAGCAGCCCCGGGACTATACAAGAGACCCAGTACTTC. Residues: CASSPGTIQETQYF.